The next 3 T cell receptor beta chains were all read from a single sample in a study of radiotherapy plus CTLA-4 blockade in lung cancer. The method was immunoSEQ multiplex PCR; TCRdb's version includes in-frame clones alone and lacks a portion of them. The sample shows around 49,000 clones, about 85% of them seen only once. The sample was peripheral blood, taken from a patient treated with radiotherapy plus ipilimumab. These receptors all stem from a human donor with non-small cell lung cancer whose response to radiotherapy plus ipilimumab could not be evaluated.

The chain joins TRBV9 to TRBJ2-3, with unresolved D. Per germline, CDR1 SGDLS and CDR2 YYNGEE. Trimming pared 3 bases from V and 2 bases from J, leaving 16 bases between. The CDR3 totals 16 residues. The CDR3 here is CASSDTTTEATDTQYF. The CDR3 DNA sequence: TGTGCCAGCAGCGACACAACTACGGAAGCCACAGATACGCAGTATTTT.

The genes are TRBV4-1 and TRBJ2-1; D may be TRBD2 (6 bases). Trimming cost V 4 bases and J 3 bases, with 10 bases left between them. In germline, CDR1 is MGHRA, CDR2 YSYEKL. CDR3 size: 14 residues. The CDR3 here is CASSLLTSYNEQFF. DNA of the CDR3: TGCGCCAGCAGCCTGCTGACTAGCTACAATGAGCAGTTCTTC.

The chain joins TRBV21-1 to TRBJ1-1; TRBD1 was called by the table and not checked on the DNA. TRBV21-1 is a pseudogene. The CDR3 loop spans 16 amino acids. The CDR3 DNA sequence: TGTGCCAGCAGCAAAGCGAATAGGGGGCGAAACACTGAAGCTTTCTTT. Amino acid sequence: CASSKANRGRNTEAFF.